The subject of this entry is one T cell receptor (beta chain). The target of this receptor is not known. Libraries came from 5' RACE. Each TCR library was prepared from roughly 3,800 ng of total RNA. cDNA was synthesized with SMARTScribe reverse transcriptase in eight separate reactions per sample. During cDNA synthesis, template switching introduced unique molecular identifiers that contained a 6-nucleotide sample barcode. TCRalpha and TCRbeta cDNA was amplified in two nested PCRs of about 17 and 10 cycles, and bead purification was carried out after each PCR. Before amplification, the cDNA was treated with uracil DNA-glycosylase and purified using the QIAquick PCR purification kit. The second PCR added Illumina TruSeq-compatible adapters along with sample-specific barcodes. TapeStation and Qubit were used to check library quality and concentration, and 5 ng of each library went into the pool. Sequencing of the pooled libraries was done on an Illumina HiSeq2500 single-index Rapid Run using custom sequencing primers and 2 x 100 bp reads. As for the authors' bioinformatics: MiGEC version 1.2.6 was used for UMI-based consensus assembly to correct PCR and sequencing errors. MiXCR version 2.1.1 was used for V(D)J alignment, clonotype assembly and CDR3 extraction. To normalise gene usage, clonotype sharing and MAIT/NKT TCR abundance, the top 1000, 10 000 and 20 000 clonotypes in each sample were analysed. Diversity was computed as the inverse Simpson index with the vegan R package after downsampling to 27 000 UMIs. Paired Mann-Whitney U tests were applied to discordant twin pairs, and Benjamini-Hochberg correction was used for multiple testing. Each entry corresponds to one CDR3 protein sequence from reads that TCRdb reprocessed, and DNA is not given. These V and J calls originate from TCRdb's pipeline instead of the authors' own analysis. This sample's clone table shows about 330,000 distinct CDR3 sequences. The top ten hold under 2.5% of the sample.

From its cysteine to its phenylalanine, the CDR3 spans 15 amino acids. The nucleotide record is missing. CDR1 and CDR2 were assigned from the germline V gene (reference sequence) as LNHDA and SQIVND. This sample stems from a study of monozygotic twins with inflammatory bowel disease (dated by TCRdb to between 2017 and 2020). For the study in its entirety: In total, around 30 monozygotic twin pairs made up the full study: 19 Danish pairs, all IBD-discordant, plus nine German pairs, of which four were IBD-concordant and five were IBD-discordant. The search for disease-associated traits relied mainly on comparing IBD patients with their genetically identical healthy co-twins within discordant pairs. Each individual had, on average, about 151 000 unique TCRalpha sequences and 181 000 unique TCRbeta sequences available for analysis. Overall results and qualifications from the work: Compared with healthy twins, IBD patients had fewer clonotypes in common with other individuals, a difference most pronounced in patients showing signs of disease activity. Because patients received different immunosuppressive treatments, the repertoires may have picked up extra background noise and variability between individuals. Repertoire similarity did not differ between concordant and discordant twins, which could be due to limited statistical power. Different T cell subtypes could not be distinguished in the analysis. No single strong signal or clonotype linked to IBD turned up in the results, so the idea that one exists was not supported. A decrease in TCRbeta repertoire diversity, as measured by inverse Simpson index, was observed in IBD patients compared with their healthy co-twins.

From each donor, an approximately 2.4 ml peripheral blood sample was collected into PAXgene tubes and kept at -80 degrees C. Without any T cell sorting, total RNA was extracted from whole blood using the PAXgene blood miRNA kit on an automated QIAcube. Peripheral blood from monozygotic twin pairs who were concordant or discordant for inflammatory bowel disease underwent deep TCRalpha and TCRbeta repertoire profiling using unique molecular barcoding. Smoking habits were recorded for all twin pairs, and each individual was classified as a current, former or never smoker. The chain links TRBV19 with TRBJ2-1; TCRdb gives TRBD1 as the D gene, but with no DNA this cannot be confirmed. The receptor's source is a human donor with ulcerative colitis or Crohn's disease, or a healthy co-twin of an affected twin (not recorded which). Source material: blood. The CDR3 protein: CASRNDRVPYNEQFF.